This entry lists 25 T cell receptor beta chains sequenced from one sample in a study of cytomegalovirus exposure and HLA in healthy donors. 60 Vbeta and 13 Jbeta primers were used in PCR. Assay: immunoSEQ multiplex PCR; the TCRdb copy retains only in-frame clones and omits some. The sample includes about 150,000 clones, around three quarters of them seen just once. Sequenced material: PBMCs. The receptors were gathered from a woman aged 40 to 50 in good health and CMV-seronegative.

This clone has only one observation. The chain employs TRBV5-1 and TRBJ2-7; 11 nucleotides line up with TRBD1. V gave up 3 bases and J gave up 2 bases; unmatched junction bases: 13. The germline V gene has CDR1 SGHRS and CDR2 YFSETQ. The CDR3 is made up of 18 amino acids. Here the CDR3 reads CASSSPGQGVYAAYEQYF. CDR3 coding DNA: TGCGCCAGCAGCTCACCGGGACAGGGGGTCTATGCCGCCTACGAGCAGTACTTC.

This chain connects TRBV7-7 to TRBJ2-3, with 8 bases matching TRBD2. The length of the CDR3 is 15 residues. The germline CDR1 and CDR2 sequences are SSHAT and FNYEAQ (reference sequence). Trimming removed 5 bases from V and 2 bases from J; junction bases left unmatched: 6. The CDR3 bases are TGTGCCAGCAGCCTAACTAGCGGTGACACAGATACGCAGTATTTT. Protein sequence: CASSLTSGDTDTQYF.

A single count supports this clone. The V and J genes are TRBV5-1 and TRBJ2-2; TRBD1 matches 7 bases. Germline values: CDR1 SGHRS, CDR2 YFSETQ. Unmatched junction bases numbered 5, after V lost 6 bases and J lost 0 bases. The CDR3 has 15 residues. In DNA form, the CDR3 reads TGCGCCAGCAATTCCGGGACAGCGAACACCGGGGAGCTGTTTTTT. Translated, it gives CASNSGTANTGELFF.

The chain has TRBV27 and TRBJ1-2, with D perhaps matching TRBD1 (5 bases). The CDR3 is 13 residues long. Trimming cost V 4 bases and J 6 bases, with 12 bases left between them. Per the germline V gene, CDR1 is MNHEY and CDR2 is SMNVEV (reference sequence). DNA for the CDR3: TGTGCCAGCAGTTACGGGGGTTTGGATGGCTACACCTTC. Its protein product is CASSYGGLDGYTF.

The CDR3: CASSPEVDNQPQHF. As DNA, the CDR3 is TGTGCCAGCTCACCCGAGGTGGACAATCAGCCCCAGCATTTT. This chain joins TRBV18 and TRBJ1-5, with no clear D. CDR3 length: 14 residues. Germline CDR1 is KGHSH and CDR2 is LQKENI. V was trimmed by 3 bases and J by 3 bases, leaving 9 bases between them.

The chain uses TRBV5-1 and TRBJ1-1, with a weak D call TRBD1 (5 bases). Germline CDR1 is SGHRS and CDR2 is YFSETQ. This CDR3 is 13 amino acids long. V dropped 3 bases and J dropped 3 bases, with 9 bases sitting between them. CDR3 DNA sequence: TGCGCCAGCAGCTCAAGGGACTACACTGAAGCTTTCTTT. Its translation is CASSSRDYTEAFF.

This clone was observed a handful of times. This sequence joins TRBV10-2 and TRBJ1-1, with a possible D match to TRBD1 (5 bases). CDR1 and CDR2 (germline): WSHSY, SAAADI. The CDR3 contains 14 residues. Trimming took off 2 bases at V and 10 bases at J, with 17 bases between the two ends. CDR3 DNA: TGCGCCAGCAGTGAGGGGGGGGTAATTTCTCGAGCTTTCTTT. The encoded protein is CASSEGGVISRAFF.

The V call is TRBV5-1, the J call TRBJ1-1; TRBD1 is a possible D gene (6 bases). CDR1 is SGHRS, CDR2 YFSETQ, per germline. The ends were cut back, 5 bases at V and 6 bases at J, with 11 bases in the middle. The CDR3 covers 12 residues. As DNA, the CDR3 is TGCGCCAGCAGGTACAGGGACGCTGAAGCTTTCTTT. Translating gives CASRYRDAEAFF. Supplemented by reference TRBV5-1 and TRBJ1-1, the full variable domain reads KAGVTQTPRYLIKTRGQQVTLSCSPISGHRSVSWYQQTPGQGLQFLFEYFSETQRNKGNFPGRFSGRQFSNSRSEMNVSTLELGDSALYLCASRYRDAEAFFGQGTRLTVV.

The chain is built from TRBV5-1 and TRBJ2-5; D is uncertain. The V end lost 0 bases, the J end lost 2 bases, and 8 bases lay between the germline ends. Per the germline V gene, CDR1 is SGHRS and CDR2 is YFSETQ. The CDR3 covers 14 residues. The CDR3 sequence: CASSLEAGQETQYF. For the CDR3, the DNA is TGCGCCAGCAGCTTGGAGGCAGGTCAAGAGACCCAGTACTTC. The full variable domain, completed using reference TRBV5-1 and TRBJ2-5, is KAGVTQTPRYLIKTRGQQVTLSCSPISGHRSVSWYQQTPGQGLQFLFEYFSETQRNKGNFPGRFSGRQFSNSRSEMNVSTLELGDSALYLCASSLEAGQETQYFGPGTRLLVL.

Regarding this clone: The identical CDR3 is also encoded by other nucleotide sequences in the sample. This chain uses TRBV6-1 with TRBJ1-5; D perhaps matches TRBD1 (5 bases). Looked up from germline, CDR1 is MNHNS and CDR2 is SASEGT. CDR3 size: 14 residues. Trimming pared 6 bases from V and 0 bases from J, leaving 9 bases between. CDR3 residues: CASSVQGSNQPQHF. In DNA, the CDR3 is TGTGCCAGCAGCGTCCAGGGTAGCAATCAGCCCCAGCATTTT.

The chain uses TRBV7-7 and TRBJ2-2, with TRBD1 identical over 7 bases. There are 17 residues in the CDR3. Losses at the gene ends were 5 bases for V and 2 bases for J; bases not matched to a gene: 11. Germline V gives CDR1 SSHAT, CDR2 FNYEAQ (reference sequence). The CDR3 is CASSLDRDLYNTGELFF. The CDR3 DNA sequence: TGTGCCAGCAGCCTAGACAGGGACCTATACAACACCGGGGAGCTGTTTTTT.

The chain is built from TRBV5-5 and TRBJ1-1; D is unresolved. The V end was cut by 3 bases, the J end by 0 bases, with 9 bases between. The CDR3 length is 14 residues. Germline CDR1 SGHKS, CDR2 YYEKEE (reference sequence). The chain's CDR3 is CASSYGLLNTEAFF. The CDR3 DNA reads TGTGCCAGCAGCTATGGGCTCCTGAACACTGAAGCTTTCTTT.

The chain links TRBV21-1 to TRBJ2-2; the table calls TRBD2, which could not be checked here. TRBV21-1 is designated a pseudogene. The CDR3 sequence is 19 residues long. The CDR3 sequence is CASSKEKLNYCTRTGELFF. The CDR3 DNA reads TGTGCCAGCAGCAAAGAGAAATTAAATTACTGCACGAGAACCGGGGAGCTGTTTTTT.

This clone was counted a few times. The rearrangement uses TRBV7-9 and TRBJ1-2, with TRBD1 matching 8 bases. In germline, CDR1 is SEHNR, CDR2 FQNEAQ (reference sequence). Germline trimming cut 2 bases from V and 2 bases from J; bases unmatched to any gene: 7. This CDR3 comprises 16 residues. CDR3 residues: CASSLLGRTGNYGYTF. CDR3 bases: TGTGCCAGCAGCTTATTGGGCCGGACAGGGAACTATGGCTACACCTTC.

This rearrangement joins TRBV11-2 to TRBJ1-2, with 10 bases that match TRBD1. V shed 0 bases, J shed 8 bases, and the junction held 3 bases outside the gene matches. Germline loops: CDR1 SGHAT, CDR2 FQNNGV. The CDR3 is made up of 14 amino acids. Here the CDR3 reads CASSLDETGGGYTF. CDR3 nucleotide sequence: TGTGCCAGCAGCTTAGATGAGACAGGGGGCGGCTACACCTTC.

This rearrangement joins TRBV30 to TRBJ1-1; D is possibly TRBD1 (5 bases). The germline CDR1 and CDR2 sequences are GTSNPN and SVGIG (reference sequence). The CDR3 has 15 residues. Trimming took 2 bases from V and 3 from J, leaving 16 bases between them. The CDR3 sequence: CAWSNGGTSYTEAFF. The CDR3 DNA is TGTGCCTGGAGTAATGGCGGGACCTCTTACACTGAAGCTTTCTTT.

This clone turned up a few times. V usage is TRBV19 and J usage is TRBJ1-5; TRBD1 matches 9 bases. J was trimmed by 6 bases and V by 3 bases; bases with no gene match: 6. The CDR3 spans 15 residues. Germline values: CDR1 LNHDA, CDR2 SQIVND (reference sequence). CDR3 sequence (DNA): TGTGCCAGTAGTATCCTACAGGGGGCCGGTCAGCCCCAGCATTTT. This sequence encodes CASSILQGAGQPQHF.

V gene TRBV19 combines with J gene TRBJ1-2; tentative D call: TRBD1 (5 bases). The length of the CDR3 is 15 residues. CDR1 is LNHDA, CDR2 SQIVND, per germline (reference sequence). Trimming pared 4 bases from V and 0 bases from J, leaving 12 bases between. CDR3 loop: CASSTHRTTNYGYTF. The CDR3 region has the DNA TGTGCCAGTAGTACACACAGGACAACTAACTATGGCTACACCTTC. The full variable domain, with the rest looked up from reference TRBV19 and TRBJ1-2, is DGGITQSPKYLFRKEGQNVTLSCEQNLNHDAMYWYRQDPGQGLRLIYYSQIVNDFQKGDIAEGYSVSREKKESFPLTVTSAQKNPTAFYLCASSTHRTTNYGYTFGSGTRLTVV.

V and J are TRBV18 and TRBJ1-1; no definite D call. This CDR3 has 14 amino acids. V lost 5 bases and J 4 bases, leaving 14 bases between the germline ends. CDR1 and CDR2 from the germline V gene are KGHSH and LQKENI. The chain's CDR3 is CASSDTDGFTEAFF. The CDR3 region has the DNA TGTGCCAGCTCAGACACCGACGGATTCACTGAAGCTTTCTTT.

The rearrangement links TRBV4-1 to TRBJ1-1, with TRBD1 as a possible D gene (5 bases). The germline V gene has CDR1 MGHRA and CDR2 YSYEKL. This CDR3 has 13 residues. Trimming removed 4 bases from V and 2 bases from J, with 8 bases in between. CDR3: CASSRQFNTEAFF. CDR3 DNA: TGCGCCAGCAGCCGACAGTTTAACACTGAAGCTTTCTTT.

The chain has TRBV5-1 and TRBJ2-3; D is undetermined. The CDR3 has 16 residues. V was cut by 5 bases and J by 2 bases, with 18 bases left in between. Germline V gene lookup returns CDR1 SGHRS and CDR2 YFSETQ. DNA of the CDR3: TGCGCCAGCAGTCCGTCCCCCAGAGCGTTCACAGATACGCAGTATTTT. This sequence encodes CASSPSPRAFTDTQYF.

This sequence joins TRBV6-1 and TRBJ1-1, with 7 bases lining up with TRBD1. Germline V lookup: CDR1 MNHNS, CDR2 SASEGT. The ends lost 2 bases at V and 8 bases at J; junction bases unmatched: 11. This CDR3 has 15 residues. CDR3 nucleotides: TGTGCCAGCAGTGAACAATTTCAACAGGGGTCAGAAGCTTTCTTT. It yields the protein CASSEQFQQGSEAFF.

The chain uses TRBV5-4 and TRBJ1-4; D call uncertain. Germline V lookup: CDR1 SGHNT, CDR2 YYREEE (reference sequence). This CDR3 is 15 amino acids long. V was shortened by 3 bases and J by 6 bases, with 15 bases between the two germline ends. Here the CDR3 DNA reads TGTGCCAGCAGCTCCCCAGGATATCAGGATGAAAAACTGTTTTTT. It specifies CASSSPGYQDEKLFF.

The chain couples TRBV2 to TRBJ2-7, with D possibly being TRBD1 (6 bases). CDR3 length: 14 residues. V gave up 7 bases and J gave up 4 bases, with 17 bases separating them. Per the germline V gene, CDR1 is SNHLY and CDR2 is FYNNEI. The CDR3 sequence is CASITDGQKYEQYF. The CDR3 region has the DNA TGTGCCAGCATTACAGACGGACAGAAATACGAGCAGTACTTC. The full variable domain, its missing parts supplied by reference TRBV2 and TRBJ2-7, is EPEVTQTPSHQVTQMGQEVILRCVPISNHLYFYWYRQILGQKVEFLVSFYNNEISEKSEIFDDQFSVERPDGSNFTLKIRSTKLEDSAMYFCASITDGQKYEQYFGPGTRLTVT.

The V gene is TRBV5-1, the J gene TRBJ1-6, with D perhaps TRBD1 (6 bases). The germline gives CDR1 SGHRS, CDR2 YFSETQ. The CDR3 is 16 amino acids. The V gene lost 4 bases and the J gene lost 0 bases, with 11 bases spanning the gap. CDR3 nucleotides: TGCGCCAGCAGCGGGGGCCTGAGCTCCTATAATTCACCCCTCCACTTT. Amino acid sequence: CASSGGLSSYNSPLHF.